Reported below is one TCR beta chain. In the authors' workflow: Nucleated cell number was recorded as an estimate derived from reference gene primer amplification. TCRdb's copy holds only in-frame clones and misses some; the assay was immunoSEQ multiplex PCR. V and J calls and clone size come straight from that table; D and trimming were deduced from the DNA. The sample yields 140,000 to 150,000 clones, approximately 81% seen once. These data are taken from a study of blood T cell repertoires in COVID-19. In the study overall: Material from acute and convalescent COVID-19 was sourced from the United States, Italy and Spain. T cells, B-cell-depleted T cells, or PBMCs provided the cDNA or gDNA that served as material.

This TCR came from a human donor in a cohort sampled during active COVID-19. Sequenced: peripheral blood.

The CDR3 sequence is CAISESGTSGAFSYEQYF. Here the CDR3 DNA reads TGTGCCATCAGTGAGTCTGGGACTAGCGGGGCATTCTCCTACGAGCAGTACTTC. This sequence joins TRBV10-3 and TRBJ2-7; 13 nucleotides match TRBD2. CDR3 length: 18 residues. V was pared by 0 bases and J by 0 bases, with 5 bases of the junction left unmatched. Looked up from germline, CDR1 is ENHRY and CDR2 is SYGVKD.